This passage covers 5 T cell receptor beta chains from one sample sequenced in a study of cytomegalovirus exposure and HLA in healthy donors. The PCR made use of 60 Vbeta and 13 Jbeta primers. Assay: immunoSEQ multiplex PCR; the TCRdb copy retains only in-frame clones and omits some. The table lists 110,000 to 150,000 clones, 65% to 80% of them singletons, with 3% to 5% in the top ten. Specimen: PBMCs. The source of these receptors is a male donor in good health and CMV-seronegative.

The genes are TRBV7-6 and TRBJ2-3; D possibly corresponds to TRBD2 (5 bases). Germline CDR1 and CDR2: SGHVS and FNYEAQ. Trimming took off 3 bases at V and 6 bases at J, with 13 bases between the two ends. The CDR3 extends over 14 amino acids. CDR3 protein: CASSLHGERDTQYF. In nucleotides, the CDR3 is TGTGCCAGCAGCTTGCATGGGGAGCGCGATACGCAGTATTTT.

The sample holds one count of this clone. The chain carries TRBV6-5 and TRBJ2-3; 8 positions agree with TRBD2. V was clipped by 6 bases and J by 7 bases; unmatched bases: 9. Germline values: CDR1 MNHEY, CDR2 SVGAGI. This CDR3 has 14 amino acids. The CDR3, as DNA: TGTGCCAGCAGCTCTCGGACTAGCTCAAATACGCAGTATTTT. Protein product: CASSSRTSSNTQYF.

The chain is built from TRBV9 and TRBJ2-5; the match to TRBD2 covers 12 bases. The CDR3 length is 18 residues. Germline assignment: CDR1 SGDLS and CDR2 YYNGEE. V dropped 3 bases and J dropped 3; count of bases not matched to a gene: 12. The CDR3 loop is CASSDRLAGVGFEETQYF. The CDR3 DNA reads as TGTGCCAGCAGCGACCGACTAGCGGGAGTAGGGTTCGAAGAGACCCAGTACTTC.

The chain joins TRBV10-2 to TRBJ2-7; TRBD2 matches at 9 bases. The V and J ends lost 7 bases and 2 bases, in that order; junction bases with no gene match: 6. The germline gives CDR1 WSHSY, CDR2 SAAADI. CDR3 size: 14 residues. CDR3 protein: CASTGLALTYEQYF. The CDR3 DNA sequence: TGCGCCAGCACCGGACTAGCGTTGACCTACGAGCAGTACTTC.

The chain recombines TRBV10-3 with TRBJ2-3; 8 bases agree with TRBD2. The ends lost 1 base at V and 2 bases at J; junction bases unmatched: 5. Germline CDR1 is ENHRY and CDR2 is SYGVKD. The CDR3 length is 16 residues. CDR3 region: CAISELISGDTDTQYF. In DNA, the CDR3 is TGTGCCATCAGTGAGTTGATTAGCGGGGACACAGATACGCAGTATTTT.